A selection of T cell receptor beta chains follows, all from one sample in a study of blood T cell repertoires in COVID-19. Only in-frame clones appear in the TCRdb table, and some are missing; sequencing was by immunoSEQ multiplex PCR. The table records around 50,000 clones, approximately 82% of them present only once. Sequenced input: peripheral blood. The origin of the receptors is a human donor in a cohort sampled during active COVID-19. CDR3s include the opening cysteine and the closing phenylalanine or tryptophan. The D gene is left open where the match is weak. Size values are once, few and many counts, or a class for expanded clones, and some rows have none.

V	J	size	D	DNA	CDR3
TRBV29-1	TRBJ2-7	once	TRBD1	TGCAGCGTTGAACTTGCAGGGGGCCCCTACGAGCAGTACTTC	CSVELAGGPYEQYF
TRBV3-1/TRBV3-2	TRBJ2-1	-	TRBD1	TGTGCCAGCAGCCCCTCTGGACAGGGATCTGATGAGCAGTTCTTC	CASSPSGQGSDEQFF
TRBV7-3	TRBJ2-3	-	TRBD1	TGTGCCAGCAGCCCGGACAGGGTGGGCACAGATACGCAGTATTTT	CASSPDRVGTDTQYF
TRBV19	TRBJ2-1	medium-sized	-	TGTGCCAGTAGTCCCTCCTACGCAGGTGAGCAGTTCTTC	CASSPSYAGEQFF
TRBV9	TRBJ2-3	-	TRBD2	TGTGCCAGCAGCGCGCAAGCGGGGAGAGCCACAGATACGCAGTATTTT	CASSAQAGRATDTQYF
TRBV4-3	TRBJ2-5	-	-	TGCGCCAGCAGCCAAGTCCCAGAGGGAGAGACCCAGTACTTC	CASSQVPEGETQYF
TRBV6-5	TRBJ1-1	-	-	TGTGCCAGCAGTTACCAGGGAGGTCACACTGAAGCTTTCTTT	CASSYQGGHTEAFF
TRBV6-6	TRBJ2-3	-	-	TGTGCCAGCAGATGGACAGACCCCCCAGATACGCAGTATTTT	CASRWTDPPDTQYF
TRBV18	TRBJ2-2	-	-	TGTGCCAGCTCACCCCGCGAGGAAGGGGAGCTGTTTTTT	CASSPREEGELFF
TRBV30	TRBJ2-3	-	TRBD2	TGTGCTTCGCGGCGGGGGGCTCTACGGAGGGCAGATACGCAGTATTTT	CASRRGALRRADTQYF
TRBV6-6	TRBJ2-2	-	TRBD1	TGTGCCAGCAGACCGGGACAGGTGAACACCGGGGAGCTGTTTTTT	CASRPGQVNTGELFF
TRBV7-7	TRBJ2-7	-	TRBD1	TGTGCCAGCAGCCCATCGGGGACAGTCCCCTACGAGCAGTACTTC	CASSPSGTVPYEQYF
TRBV5-6	TRBJ2-1	-	-	TGTGCCAGCAGCCCCGACACCATAAGCTCCTACAATGAGCAGTTCTTC	CASSPDTISSYNEQFF
TRBV6-2/TRBV6-3	TRBJ2-5	-	-	TGTGCCAGCAGTCCCCGGTGGCTAGCGAAGGTGGAGACCCAGTACTTC	CASSPRWLAKVETQYF
TRBV10-3	TRBJ2-3	-	TRBD2	TGTGCCATCAAAAATAGCGGGGGGCCAGGGAGGACAGATACGCAGTATTTT	CAIKNSGGPGRTDTQYF
TRBV25-1	TRBJ1-6	-	TRBD1	TGTGCCAGCAGGCCCGGGACAGGGGGCGGATCACCCCTCCACTTT	CASRPGTGGGSPLHF
TRBV6-6	TRBJ1-1	-	-	TGTGCCAGCCTGGACTCCTCGGGCGGGGGTAGGACTGAAGCTTTCTTT	CASLDSSGGGRTEAFF
TRBV5-1	TRBJ2-3	-	TRBD2	TGCGCCAGCAGCAGCGGGGGGTCGCGCACAGATACGCAGTATTTT	CASSSGGSRTDTQYF
TRBV16	TRBJ1-6	-	-	TGTGCCAGCAGCCAAAGAGAAGTCTTCAATTCACCCCTCCACTTT	CASSQREVFNSPLHF
TRBV29-1	TRBJ2-5	-	-	TGCAGCGTAGGACTCCCCGGAGAGACCCAGTACTTC	CSVGLPGETQYF
TRBV6-5	TRBJ1-1	-	-	TGTGCCAGCAGTCGACAGACGGCGAACACTGAAGCTTTCTTT	CASSRQTANTEAFF
TRBV24-1	TRBJ1-4	-	TRBD1	TGTGCCACCAGTGATGGTGGACAGGGAGGAAAACTGTTTTTT	CATSDGGQGGKLFF
TRBV6-2/TRBV6-3	TRBJ1-5	once	-	TGTGCCAGCAGTAACCCTCTGAGGGGCGGGGGCCAGCCCCAGCATTTT	CASSNPLRGGGQPQHF
TRBV19	TRBJ2-7	few	TRBD1	TGTGCCAGTAGTATGGGCAGGGGGCAGTTGAACGAGCAGTACTTC	CASSMGRGQLNEQYF
TRBV19	TRBJ2-7	-	TRBD2	TGTGCCAGTAGTGGCGGCGGGGGTAGCGGCAGCCTCTCCTACGAGCAGTACTTC	CASSGGGGSGSLSYEQYF